The T cell receptor beta chain under discussion was sequenced for a study of shared clonotypes between healthy human individuals. Method: immunoSEQ multiplex PCR; TCRdb's copy keeps in-frame clones and lacks some. The table records over 750,000 clones, about 96% of them present only once. The CDR3 runs to 15 residues. V lost 0 bases and J lost 8, with 14 bases in between. From germline, CDR1 is SGHNT and CDR2 YYREEE (reference sequence). CD8 cells regarded as naive lacked CD45RO, were positively chosen for CCR7, and omitted terminally differentiated effector memory CD45RA+ cells. V usage is TRBV5-4 and J usage is TRBJ1-4; D call uncertain. This receptor was obtained from a man between 25 and 39 years old in good health. Sequenced sample: naive CD8+ T cells sorted from blood. The CDR3: CASSLAGPRTEKLFF. CDR3 nucleotide sequence: TGTGCCAGCAGCTTGGCTGGCCCAAGGACGGAAAAACTGTTTTTT.